This T cell receptor (beta chain) was obtained from a study of blood T cell repertoires in COVID-19. Method: immunoSEQ multiplex PCR; TCRdb's copy keeps in-frame clones and lacks some. The sample has about 120,000 clones, about 80% seen once. With 4 bases clipped from V and 5 bases from J, the junction kept 9 bases outside the gene matches. CDR1 KGHDR and CDR2 SFDVKD come from the germline V gene. The CDR3 covers 16 residues. The specimen was peripheral blood. The chain recombines TRBV24-1 with TRBJ2-1; TRBD2 matches at 8 bases. The clonotype originates from a man aged 65 to 79 with active or convalescent COVID-19. The CDR3 DNA sequence: TGTGCCACCAGTGAAGGAGGAACTAGCGGAGACAATGAGCAGTTCTTC. Amino acids: CATSEGGTSGDNEQFF.